Below, one T cell receptor (beta chain) is given with its context. The CDR3 consists of 13 residues. The germline V gene has CDR1 SGHNT and CDR2 YENEEA. The V end was cut by 1 base, the J end by 7 bases, with 8 bases between. This record belongs to a study of CD4 and CD8 cells across lung adenocarcinoma regions. TCRdb reanalysed the PCR reads using MiXCR and keeps one entry per CDR3 protein. The sample has over 3,000 distinct CDR3 sequences, roughly 70% seen once; the top ten hold approximately 19%. The sample comprised CD4+ T cells from the margin of a lung tumor. V is TRBV11-3 and J is TRBJ2-1; unclear D gene. This receptor was taken from a male donor with lung adenocarcinoma. The CD4 and CD8 labels of this study may be unreliable. The CDR3 sequence is CASSLGPSNEQFF. The CDR3 DNA is TGTGCCAGCAGCTTAGGCCCCTCGAATGAGCAGTTCTTC.